A single sample is the source of the 11 T cell receptor beta chains below, sequenced in a study of blood T cell repertoires in COVID-19. Sequencing used immunoSEQ multiplex PCR; TCRdb keeps in-frame clones, though not all of them. The sample holds under 300,000 clones, 75% to 95% seen once. The sequencing input was PBMCs or T cells enriched from blood (not recorded which). The receptor source for this set is a young woman who had recovered from COVID-19.

This chain uses TRBV20-1 with TRBJ2-1; 8 bases fit TRBD1. Germline V gene sequence: CDR1 DFQATT, CDR2 SNEGSKA (reference sequence). The CDR3 extends over 13 amino acids. With V trimmed by 3 bases and J by 8 bases, 6 bases remained unmatched. CDR3 sequence: CSASGDRIYEQFF. In DNA form, the CDR3 reads TGCAGTGCTAGTGGGGACAGGATTTATGAGCAGTTCTTC.

The V and J genes are TRBV11-3 and TRBJ1-2, with D uncertain. Germline CDR1 SGHNT, CDR2 YENEEA. Deletions cut 5 bases from V and 1 base from J, with 11 bases between. The CDR3 consists of 14 residues. The CDR3 reads CASSPAAGNYGYTF. The CDR3 DNA is TGTGCCAGCAGCCCAGCGGCGGGTAACTATGGCTACACCTTC.

This clone was seen a single time. V gene TRBV5-1 combines with J gene TRBJ2-3; TRBD2 matches at 11 bases. CDR1 and CDR2 (germline): SGHRS, YFSETQ. The CDR3 totals 17 residues. V lost 0 bases, J lost 5 bases, and 8 bases stayed unmatched. The CDR3 DNA follows: TGCGCCAGCAGCTTGGAGTTAGCGGGAGGGCCTAGAGATACGCAGTATTTT. This sequence encodes CASSLELAGGPRDTQYF. Complete variable domain (other parts from reference TRBV5-1 and TRBJ2-3): KAGVTQTPRYLIKTRGQQVTLSCSPISGHRSVSWYQQTPGQGLQFLFEYFSETQRNKGNFPGRFSGRQFSNSRSEMNVSTLELGDSALYLCASSLELAGGPRDTQYFGPGTRLTVL.

V and J are TRBV4-3 and TRBJ1-5, with D tentatively TRBD1 (6 bases). Between the trimmed V and J ends, which lost 3 bases and 0 bases, there was a span of 21 bases. This CDR3 has 19 amino acids. CDR1 LGHNA and CDR2 YSLEER come from the germline V gene. The CDR3 here is CASSHSRGTSSYSNQPQHF. In nucleotides, the CDR3 is TGCGCCAGCAGCCACAGCAGGGGCACGAGTTCGTATAGCAATCAGCCCCAGCATTTT.

The CDR3 reads CASSFSGQPQHF. As DNA, the CDR3 is TGTGCCAGCAGCTTCTCGGGGCAGCCCCAGCATTTT. This chain joins TRBV5-4 and TRBJ1-5; no clear D. Germline V gene lookup returns CDR1 SGHNT and CDR2 YYREEE (reference sequence). The length of the CDR3 is 12 residues. Trimming left V 2 bases short and J 7 bases short, with 7 bases between.

The CDR3 DNA follows: TGCAGTGCTAGTTTCGACTTTAACACTGAAGCTTTCTTT. It specifies CSASFDFNTEAFF. The chain couples TRBV20-1 to TRBJ1-1; D gene unclear. CDR3 size: 13 residues. Trimming pared 3 bases from V and 2 bases from J, leaving 10 bases between. Germline V CDR1 and CDR2: DFQATT, SNEGSKA (reference sequence).

The CDR3 nucleotides read TGCGCCAGCAGCCCCACAGGGGACTATGGCTACACCTTC. Its translation is CASSPTGDYGYTF. The rearrangement links TRBV4-1 to TRBJ1-2, with 7 positions matching TRBD1. Germline CDR1 is MGHRA and CDR2 is YSYEKL. The ends lost 4 bases at V and 3 bases at J; junction bases unmatched: 2. The CDR3 spans 13 residues.

The chain combines TRBV19 with TRBJ1-1, with D possibly matching TRBD1 (5 bases). This CDR3 region has 14 residues. The V end lost 6 bases, the J end lost 0 bases, and 11 bases lay between the germline ends. Per the germline V gene, CDR1 is LNHDA and CDR2 is SQIVND (reference sequence). The CDR3 coding sequence is TGTGCCAGTAGCGTGGGGGGTTTGAACACTGAAGCTTTCTTT. Translation: CASSVGGLNTEAFF.

In its sample, this clone was seen once. V and J are TRBV3-1 (or the pseudogene TRBV3-2) and TRBJ1-5, with TRBD1 matching over 10 bases. There are 18 residues in the CDR3. In germline, CDR1 is LGHDT, CDR2 YNNKEL (reference sequence). The V and J ends lost 0 bases and 6 bases, in that order; junction bases with no gene match: 11. As DNA, the CDR3 is TGTGCCAGCAGCCAAGAGGGTCGGACAGGGGGTTGGCGTCAGCCCCAGCATTTT. It codes for CASSQEGRTGGWRQPQHF.

The chain employs TRBV5-1 and TRBJ1-1, with D perhaps TRBD1 (6 bases). The CDR3 covers 15 residues. The V end was cut by 3 bases, the J end by 1 base, with 13 bases between. Germline V CDR1 and CDR2: SGHRS, YFSETQ. For the CDR3, the DNA is TGCGCCAGCAGCTCAGGACAGTCTAGGAACACTGAAGCTTTCTTT. Its translation is CASSSGQSRNTEAFF.

The chain is built from TRBV7-8 and TRBJ2-7; 8 bases line up with TRBD2. The CDR3 totals 17 residues. The germline gives CDR1 SGHVS, CDR2 FQNEAQ. V lost 5 bases to trimming and J lost 1 base; unmatched junction nucleotides: 13. CDR3 residues: CASSPDWAGGPSYEQYF. The DNA of the CDR3 is TGTGCCAGCAGCCCTGACTGGGCGGGGGGCCCTTCCTACGAGCAGTACTTC.